This T cell receptor beta chain appears in the sequencing data of a study of blood T cell repertoires in COVID-19. Study in general: T cells, B-cell-depleted T cells, or PBMCs supplied cDNA or gDNA.

CDR3 length: 15 residues. With 2 bases removed from V and 4 bases from J, the gap between germline ends came to 14 bases. Germline CDR1 reads MNHEY; CDR2 reads SVGEGT. Methods used by the authors: Estimated nucleated cell counts came from reference gene primer amplification. Using immunoSEQ multiplex PCR, the repertoire was profiled, and TCRdb retains in-frame clones only, with some absent. V, J and clone size are taken as reported in that table, and D and trimming were inferred from the DNA itself. The sample holds some 350,000 clones, around 91% seen once. Sequencing was performed on peripheral blood. J is TRBJ1-2 and V is TRBV6-2 or TRBV6-3; D call uncertain. The receptor was derived from a woman between 18 and 29 years old who had recovered from COVID-19. The CDR3 is CASSYPARQSYGYTF. The CDR3 DNA is TGTGCCAGCAGTTACCCGGCGCGGCAAAGCTATGGCTACACCTTC.